The table lists the clone carrying this T cell receptor beta chain with a few counts. As the library was built, unique molecular identifiers were attached to individual cDNA molecules. TCRdb re-called the RACE reads with MiXCR, one entry per CDR3 protein. The sample lists about 140,000 distinct CDR3 sequences, about 11% seen once, with 1.3% to 1.5% in the top ten. The sample is drawn from a study of human T cells and chemical hapten exposure. Across the whole study: Patch tests put 0.01% DPC on the upper back, and the results were checked at 6 days.

Time point of the sample: patch test 2, 6 weeks after DPC sensitization. The treatment was: therapeutic diphenylcyclopropenone sensitization with weekly scalp DPC. Sequencing was performed on whole blood, taken in connection with sensitization to the hapten diphenylcyclopropenone (DPC). The clonotype comes from a woman aged 50 to 60 with alopecia areata. Some clones in this sample may be carry-over from other donors' samples.

As DNA, the CDR3 is TGTGCCAGCAGTTTAAGGGCTGGTTACAATGAGCAGTTCTTC. It yields the protein CASSLRAGYNEQFF. V gene TRBV6-2 or TRBV6-3 combines with J gene TRBJ2-1; D gene ambiguous. V was shortened by 4 bases and J by 4 bases, with 11 bases between the two germline ends. This CDR3 region has 14 residues. Germline loops: CDR1 MNHEY, CDR2 SVGEGT.